Listed below are T cell receptor beta chains from one sample, sequenced in a study of a mutant IDH1 vaccine in newly diagnosed glioma. The protocol was immunoSEQ multiplex PCR, while the TCRdb copy is restricted to in-frame clones and leaves out a portion. Of 68,000 or so clones listed, 79% are singletons. Sample: PBMCs, taken from a glioma patient treated with radiotherapy, temozolomide or both. The receptors were gathered from a man aged 45-65 years with glioma. The CDR3 runs from the conserved cysteine through the conserved F or W. The order of the fields is clone size, V gene, D gene, J gene, CDR3 protein, CDR3 DNA. A D gene is named only where the DNA matches it firmly. A row's size may be missing; if present it is once, few, many or a size class.

size: .
V: TRBV19
D: TRBD1
J: TRBJ1-1
CDR3: CASSSEGARNTEAFF
DNA: TGTGCCAGTAGTTCCGAGGGGGCCCGGAACACTGAAGCTTTCTTT

size: .
V: TRBV5-8
D: .
J: TRBJ2-1
CDR3: CASSPAGGLDNEQFF
DNA: TGTGCCAGCAGCCCAGCTGGGGGTCTGGACAATGAGCAGTTCTTC

size: .
V: TRBV15
D: .
J: TRBJ1-5
CDR3: CATSRDSGAGTTYSNQPQHF
DNA: TGTGCCACCAGCAGAGATAGTGGGGCAGGGACCACCTATAGCAATCAGCCCCAGCATTTT

size: .
V: TRBV19
D: .
J: TRBJ2-3
CDR3: CASSITDTQYF
DNA: TGTGCCAGTAGTATAACAGATACGCAGTATTTT

size: many
V: TRBV6-5
D: .
J: TRBJ1-2
CDR3: CASSYDGTNYGYTF
DNA: TGTGCCAGCAGTTACGACGGAACTAACTATGGCTACACCTTC

size: .
V: TRBV7-8
D: TRBD2
J: TRBJ2-1
CDR3: CASSTRTSGGIYNEQFF
DNA: TGTGCCAGCAGCACACGGACTAGCGGGGGTATCTACAATGAGCAGTTCTTC

size: .
V: TRBV27
D: TRBD1
J: TRBJ2-2
CDR3: CATWIGTGKQGTGELFF
DNA: TGTGCCACATGGATAGGGACAGGGAAACAAGGCACCGGGGAGCTGTTTTTT

size: .
V: TRBV14
D: .
J: TRBJ1-1
CDR3: CASSLTMGNTEAFF
DNA: TGTGCCAGCAGCCTCACCATGGGGAACACTGAAGCTTTCTTT

size: .
V: TRBV18
D: .
J: TRBJ1-2
CDR3: CASSPPAGLSYGYTF
DNA: TGTGCCAGCTCACCACCGGCGGGTCTGAGCTATGGCTACACCTTC

size: .
V: TRBV5-4
D: TRBD1
J: TRBJ1-6
CDR3: CASSSWDRHLGDSPLHF
DNA: TGTGCCAGCAGCTCCTGGGACAGGCACCTTGGGGATTCACCCCTCCACTTT

size: .
V: TRBV5-1
D: TRBD2
J: TRBJ2-3
CDR3: CASSRSGDTDTQYF
DNA: TGCGCCAGCAGCCGTAGCGGGGACACAGATACGCAGTATTTT

size: .
V: TRBV2
D: TRBD1
J: TRBJ2-5
CDR3: CASSGGDRDVITQETQYF
DNA: TGTGCCAGCAGTGGGGGGGACAGGGACGTAATAACCCAAGAGACCCAGTACTTC

size: .
V: TRBV15
D: .
J: TRBJ1-3
CDR3: CATSRGPRSSGNTIYF
DNA: TGTGCCACCAGCAGAGGGCCGAGGAGCTCTGGAAACACCATATATTTT

size: .
V: TRBV2
D: .
J: TRBJ2-1
CDR3: CASSDGVSGATSNEQFF
DNA: TGTGCCAGCAGTGATGGGGTCAGCGGAGCGACCTCTAATGAGCAGTTCTTC

size: .
V: TRBV7-2
D: TRBD1
J: TRBJ2-4
CDR3: CASSGGGTGNIQYF
DNA: TGTGCCAGCAGCGGTGGGGGGACAGGGAACATTCAGTACTTC

size: .
V: TRBV29-1
D: .
J: TRBJ2-1
CDR3: CSVEDLQKRPYNEQFF
DNA: TGCAGCGTTGAAGATCTCCAGAAGCGGCCCTACAATGAGCAGTTCTTC

size: .
V: TRBV10-1
D: .
J: TRBJ2-2
CDR3: CASSVGGRDGELFF
DNA: TGCGCCAGCAGTGTGGGGGGGCGGGACGGGGAGCTGTTTTTT

size: .
V: TRBV6-4
D: TRBD1
J: TRBJ1-6
CDR3: CASSATGTDNSPLHF
DNA: TGTGCCAGCAGTGCGACCGGGACAGATAATTCACCCCTCCACTTT

size: .
V: TRBV4-1
D: .
J: TRBJ2-2
CDR3: CASSQREPGELFF
DNA: TGCGCCAGCAGCCAGCGTGAGCCCGGGGAGCTGTTTTTT

size: once
V: TRBV23-1
D: TRBD2
J: TRBJ2-7
CDR3: CARQRGATYGGGEQYF
DNA: TGCGCCCGCCAGAGGGGGGCTACCTACGGGGGGGGCGAGCAGTACTTC

size: .
V: TRBV10-3
D: .
J: TRBJ1-5
CDR3: CAISGQYSNQPQHF
DNA: TGTGCCATCAGTGGACAATATAGCAATCAGCCCCAGCATTTT

size: .
V: TRBV28
D: TRBD1
J: TRBJ1-3
CDR3: CASRRTGAGNTIYF
DNA: TGTGCCAGCAGGCGAACAGGGGCTGGAAACACCATATATTTT

size: .
V: TRBV4-2
D: .
J: TRBJ1-1
CDR3: CASSQELNTEAFF
DNA: TGTGCCAGCAGCCAAGAGCTGAACACTGAAGCTTTCTTT

size: .
V: TRBV15
D: TRBD1
J: TRBJ1-4
CDR3: CATSRADRVGEKLFF
DNA: TGTGCCACCAGCAGAGCGGACAGGGTGGGTGAAAAACTGTTTTTT

size: few
V: TRBV19
D: TRBD1
J: TRBJ1-2
CDR3: CASADREDGYTF
DNA: TGTGCCAGTGCGGACAGGGAAGATGGCTACACCTTC

size: .
V: TRBV2
D: .
J: TRBJ2-3
CDR3: CASKVARGTDTQYF
DNA: TGTGCCAGCAAAGTAGCACGGGGGACAGATACGCAGTATTTT

size: .
V: TRBV10-3
D: .
J: TRBJ2-7
CDR3: CAISDSKSSYEQYF
DNA: TGTGCCATCAGTGATTCGAAAAGCTCCTACGAGCAGTACTTC

size: few
V: TRBV7-2
D: .
J: TRBJ1-5
CDR3: CASSGPGQPQHF
DNA: TGTGCCAGCAGCGGACCGGGACAGCCCCAGCATTTT

size: .
V: TRBV10-1
D: .
J: TRBJ1-1
CDR3: CASRGDRPMGTEAFF
DNA: TGCGCCAGCAGAGGCGACAGGCCAATGGGGACTGAAGCTTTCTTT

size: .
V: TRBV4-1
D: .
J: TRBJ1-1
CDR3: CASSLTGNTEAFF
DNA: TGCGCCAGCAGCCTTACGGGGAACACTGAAGCTTTCTTT

size: .
V: TRBV2
D: .
J: TRBJ2-3
CDR3: CASSEAGAGADTQYF
DNA: TGTGCCAGCAGTGAAGCGGGGGCCGGGGCAGATACGCAGTATTTT

size: .
V: TRBV5-1
D: .
J: TRBJ1-1
CDR3: CASSSPGRTEAFF
DNA: TGCGCCAGCAGCTCGCCGGGGAGAACTGAAGCTTTCTTT

size: .
V: TRBV7-2
D: .
J: TRBJ1-2
CDR3: CASSLAPVNYGYTF
DNA: TGTGCCAGCAGCTTAGCCCCGGTTAACTATGGCTACACCTTC

size: .
V: TRBV6-5
D: TRBD1
J: TRBJ2-3
CDR3: CASSYPQGGTDTQYF
DNA: TGTGCCAGCAGTTACCCGCAGGGGGGCACAGATACGCAGTATTTT

size: .
V: TRBV6-5
D: .
J: TRBJ1-2
CDR3: CASSYGVGYGYTF
DNA: TGTGCCAGCAGTTACGGGGTCGGCTATGGCTACACCTTC

size: .
V: TRBV7-2
D: TRBD1
J: TRBJ1-1
CDR3: CASSRDRDTEAFF
DNA: TGTGCCAGCAGCCGAGACAGGGATACTGAAGCTTTCTTT

size: .
V: TRBV7-2
D: .
J: TRBJ2-2
CDR3: CASSSPDTGELFF
DNA: TGTGCCAGCAGCTCCCCCGACACCGGGGAGCTGTTTTTT

size: .
V: TRBV5-1
D: TRBD1
J: TRBJ1-4
CDR3: CASSLEGAGEKLFF
DNA: TGCGCCAGCAGCTTGGAGGGGGCTGGTGAAAAACTGTTTTTT

size: .
V: TRBV10-3
D: .
J: TRBJ1-6
CDR3: CAISPGVDSPLHF
DNA: TGTGCCATCAGTCCAGGGGTAGATTCACCCCTCCACTTT